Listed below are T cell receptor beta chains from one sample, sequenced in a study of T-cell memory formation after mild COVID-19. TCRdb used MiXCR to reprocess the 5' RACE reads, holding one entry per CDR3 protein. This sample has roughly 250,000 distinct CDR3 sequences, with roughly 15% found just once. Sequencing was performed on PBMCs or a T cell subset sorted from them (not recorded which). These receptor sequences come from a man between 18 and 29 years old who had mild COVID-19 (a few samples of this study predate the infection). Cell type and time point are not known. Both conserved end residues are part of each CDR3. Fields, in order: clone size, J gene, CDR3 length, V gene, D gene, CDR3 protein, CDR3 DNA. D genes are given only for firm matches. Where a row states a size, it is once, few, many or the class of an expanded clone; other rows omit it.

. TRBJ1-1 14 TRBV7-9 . CASSLQGWNTEAFF TGTGCCAGCAGCTTACAGGGGTGGAACACTGAAGCTTTCTTT
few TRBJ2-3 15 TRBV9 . CASSVAPRTADTQYF TGTGCCAGCAGCGTAGCTCCTCGGACAGCGGATACGCAGTATTTT
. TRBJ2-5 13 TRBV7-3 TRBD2 CASGAGDQETQYF TGTGCCAGTGGTGCGGGGGACCAAGAGACCCAGTACTTC
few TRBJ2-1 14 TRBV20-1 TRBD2 CSARISGGANEQFF TGCAGTGCTAGGATTAGCGGGGGGGCAAATGAGCAGTTCTTC
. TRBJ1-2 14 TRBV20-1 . CSARRTVPNYGYTF TGCAGTGCTCGGCGGACAGTCCCTAACTATGGCTACACCTTC
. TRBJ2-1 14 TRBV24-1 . CATSARDSYNEQFF TGTGCCACCAGTGCCAGAGACAGTTACAATGAGCAGTTCTTC
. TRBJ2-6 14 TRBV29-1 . CSVLKGTGANVLTF TGCAGCGTTCTGAAAGGCACTGGGGCAAACGTCCTGACTTTC
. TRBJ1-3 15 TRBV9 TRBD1 CASRGGGESGNTIYF TGTGCCAGCAGGGGAGGGGGCGAGTCTGGAAACACCATATATTTT
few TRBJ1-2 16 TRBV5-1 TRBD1 CASSRGTAKSNYGYTF TGCGCCAGCAGCAGGGGGACAGCGAAGTCTAACTATGGCTACACCTTC
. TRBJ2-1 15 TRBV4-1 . CASSQGGAGKNEQFF TGCGCCAGCAGCCAAGGAGGGGCAGGGAAAAATGAGCAGTTCTTC
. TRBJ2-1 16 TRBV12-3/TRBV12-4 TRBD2 CASSLWSSGIYNEQFF TGTGCCAGCAGTTTATGGTCTAGCGGAATCTACAATGAGCAGTTCTTC
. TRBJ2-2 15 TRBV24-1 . CATSEPTGDTGELFF TGTGCCACCAGTGAGCCTACAGGAGACACCGGGGAGCTGTTTTTT
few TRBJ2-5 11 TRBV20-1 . CSAIRGETQYF TGCAGTGCTATTCGTGGTGAGACCCAGTACTTC
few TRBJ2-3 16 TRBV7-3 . CASSSTRATSTDTQYF TGTGCCAGCAGCTCCACTAGGGCTACTAGCACAGATACGCAGTATTTT
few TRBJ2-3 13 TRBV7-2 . CASSRPVTDTQYF TGTGCCAGCAGCCGACCGGTCACAGATACGCAGTATTTT
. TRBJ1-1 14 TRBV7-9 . CASRDINEGTEAFF TGTGCCAGCCGGGACATCAACGAGGGCACTGAAGCTTTCTTT
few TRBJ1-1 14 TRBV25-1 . CASSEGFGNTEAFF TGTGCCAGCAGTGAAGGCTTCGGGAACACTGAAGCTTTCTTT
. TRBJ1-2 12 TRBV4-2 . CASSRVDRNYTF TGTGCCAGCAGCCGAGTGGACCGAAACTACACCTTC
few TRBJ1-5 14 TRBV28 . CASRAGGTGQPQHF TGTGCCAGCAGAGCTGGGGGGACGGGTCAGCCCCAGCATTTT
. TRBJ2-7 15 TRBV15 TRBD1 CATSREWDRDGEQYF TGTGCCACCAGCAGAGAATGGGACAGGGATGGCGAGCAGTACTTC
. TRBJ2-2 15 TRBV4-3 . CASSQVSGSAGELFF TGCGCCAGCAGCCAAGTCTCAGGGTCGGCCGGGGAGCTGTTTTTT
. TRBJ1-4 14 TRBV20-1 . CSARDRRRGEKLFF TGCAGTGCTAGAGATAGGCGGAGGGGGGAAAAACTGTTTTTT
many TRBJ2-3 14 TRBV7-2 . CASSLAVSTDTQYF TGTGCCAGCAGCTTAGCCGTTAGCACAGATACGCAGTATTTT
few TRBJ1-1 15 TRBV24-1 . CATSDSGVANTEAFF TGTGCCACCAGTGATTCGGGGGTGGCGAACACTGAAGCTTTCTTT
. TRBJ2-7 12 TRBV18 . CASSPRNGEQYF TGTGCCAGCTCACCAAGAAACGGGGAGCAGTACTTC
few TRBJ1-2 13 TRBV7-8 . CASSHDWAYGYTF TGTGCCAGCAGCCACGATTGGGCCTATGGCTACACCTTC
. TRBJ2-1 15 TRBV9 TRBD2 CASSATSGVYNEQFF TGTGCCAGCAGCGCAACTAGCGGGGTATACAATGAGCAGTTCTTC
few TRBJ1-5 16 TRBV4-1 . CASSQEAGYLIWPQHF TGCGCCAGCAGCCAAGAAGCGGGGTATTTAATTTGGCCCCAGCATTTT
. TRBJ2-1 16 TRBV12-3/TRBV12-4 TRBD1 CASSSPGTGGYNEQFF TGTGCCAGCAGTTCCCCGGGGACAGGGGGCTACAATGAGCAGTTCTTC
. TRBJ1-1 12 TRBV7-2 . CASSLVGPEAFF TGTGCCAGCAGCTTAGTTGGGCCTGAAGCTTTCTTT
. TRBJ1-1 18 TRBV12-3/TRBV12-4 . CASSLGMGGERLNTEAFF TGTGCCAGCAGTTTAGGAATGGGGGGTGAGAGATTGAACACTGAAGCTTTCTTT
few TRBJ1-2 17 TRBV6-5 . CASSYSSTVAGNYGYTF TGTGCCAGCAGTTACTCGTCGACGGTAGCGGGTAACTATGGCTACACCTTC
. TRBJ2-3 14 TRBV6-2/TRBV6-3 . CASGYRTSTDTQYF TGTGCCAGCGGGTACAGGACTAGCACAGATACGCAGTATTTT